In its sample, the clone carrying this T cell receptor (beta chain) was seen many times. Profiling that covered TCR beta VDJ and CDR3 relied on genomic DNA as its template. TCRdb re-called the reads with MiXCR, one entry per CDR3 protein. This table has under 200,000 distinct CDR3 sequences, approximately 48% appearing once. Selection for sequencing was limited to patients who had shown CD8+CD57+ cell expansion by flow cytometry. This record belongs to a study of CD8+CD57+ T cells in acquired aplastic anemia. Trimming left V 2 bases short and J 0 bases short, with 9 bases between. CDR1 is SGHAT, CDR2 FQNNGV, per germline. The CDR3 spans 15 residues.

V and J are TRBV11-2 and TRBJ2-3, with D possibly matching TRBD2 (5 bases). The sample comprised sorted CD4+, CD8+, or CD8+CD57+ T cells (not recorded which) from PBMCs. The receptor was isolated from a human donor with aplastic anemia. CDR3 nucleotides: TGTGCCAGCAGCTTAAGATGGACTAGCACAGATACGCAGTATTTT. Its translation is CASSLRWTSTDTQYF.